A single sample is the source of the 9 T cell receptor beta chains below, sequenced in a study of T cells in Graves' hyperthyroidism and ophthalmopathy. Researchers amplified the TCR beta CDR3 regions from RNA transcripts. The HTBI primer set served for first-round RT-PCR of the TCR CDR3. TCRdb passed the multiplex PCR reads through MiXCR, listing each CDR3 protein once. Counted here are 370,000 or so distinct CDR3 sequences, approximately 12% occurring once; the ten biggest clones make up around 20%. The sequencing input was blood. These receptors were obtained from a man younger than 45 with Graves' hyperthyroidism that later progressed to Graves' ophthalmopathy.

Only a few counts were recorded for this clonotype. V and J are TRBV24-1 and TRBJ1-2; tentatively, D is TRBD1 (5 bases). Trimming removed 2 bases at V and 6 bases at J, with 12 bases between. The CDR3 runs 14 residues. Germline V gene lookup returns CDR1 KGHDR and CDR2 SFDVKD. The CDR3 DNA reads as TGTGCCACCAGTGATTCCGGGGGTATCGATGGCTACACCTTC. Protein sequence: CATSDSGGIDGYTF.

The chain combines TRBV11-2 with TRBJ2-5; weak D call: TRBD2 (6 bases). The CDR3 consists of 15 residues. Germline V gene sequence: CDR1 SGHAT, CDR2 FQNNGV. V was shortened by 4 bases and J by 3 bases, with 15 bases between the two germline ends. The CDR3 DNA sequence: TGTGCCAGCAGCTCGGGAATAGCGGAAGAAGAGACCCAGTACTTC. It yields the protein CASSSGIAEEETQYF.

The V call is TRBV5-5, the J call TRBJ2-3; TRBD2 matches at 14 bases. The CDR3 contains 16 residues. V shed 2 bases and J 8 bases; nucleotides not matched to a gene: 7. Germline V gives CDR1 SGHKS, CDR2 YYEKEE (reference sequence). CDR3 DNA sequence: TGTGCCAGCAGCTTCCCTGGACTAGCGGGGGGTGGTACGCAGTATTTT. It codes for CASSFPGLAGGGTQYF. Full variable domain (outside the CDR3, taken from reference TRBV5-5 and TRBJ2-3): DAGVTQSPTHLIKTRGQQVTLRCSPISGHKSVSWYQQVLGQGPQFIFQYYEKEERGRGNFPDRFSARQFPNYSSELNVNALLLGDSALYLCASSFPGLAGGGTQYFGPGTRLTVL.

The rearrangement uses TRBV9 and TRBJ2-7, with 9 bases fitting TRBD1. Trimming cost V 3 bases and J 5 bases; bases outside gene matches: 6. Germline V gives CDR1 SGDLS, CDR2 YYNGEE. The CDR3 runs to 14 residues. The CDR3 DNA sequence: TGTGCCAGCAGCGAGGGGGACAGGGCGGACGAGCAGTACTTC. It is translated as CASSEGDRADEQYF.

This clonotype has just one count. The chain joins TRBV5-5 to TRBJ1-6; D perhaps matches TRBD1 (5 bases). Deletions cut 1 base from V and 6 bases from J, with 8 bases between. CDR1 is SGHKS, CDR2 YYEKEE, per germline (reference sequence). The CDR3 consists of 14 residues. In DNA, the CDR3 is TGTGCCAGCAGCTTGAGACAGACTAATTCACCCCTCCACTTT. It encodes CASSLRQTNSPLHF.

This clonotype has at least ten counts. The rearrangement joins TRBV11-2 to TRBJ2-7, with 11 positions matching TRBD1. Germline V lookup: CDR1 SGHAT, CDR2 FQNNGV. Trimming at V came to 3 bases and at J to 5 bases, leaving 9 bases not matched to a gene. The CDR3 runs to 16 residues. In nucleotides, the CDR3 is TGTGCCAGCAGCTTTAGCCCCGGGACAGGGGGGAACGAGCAGTACTTC. Translated: CASSFSPGTGGNEQYF.

This clonotype appeared a few times. The gene calls are TRBV11-2 and TRBJ1-2; TRBD1 might be the D (6 bases). Trimming cost V 5 bases and J 7 bases, with 11 bases left between them. CDR1 SGHAT and CDR2 FQNNGV come from the germline V gene. The CDR3 covers 12 residues. For the CDR3, the DNA is TGTGCCAGCAGCCGAGGGGGGAGTGGCTACACCTTC. Amino acids: CASSRGGSGYTF. Supplemented by reference TRBV11-2 and TRBJ1-2, the full variable domain reads EAGVAQSPRYKIIEKRQSVAFWCNPISGHATLYWYQQILGQGPKLLIQFQNNGVVDDSQLPKDRFSAERLKGVDSTLKIQPAKLEDSAVYLCASSRGGSGYTFGSGTRLTVV.

The chain uses TRBV4-1 and TRBJ2-7; D is uncertain. CDR1 and CDR2 from the germline V gene are MGHRA and YSYEKL. CDR3 size: 14 residues. Trimming took 1 base from V and 1 from J, leaving 8 bases between them. The CDR3 DNA follows: TGCGCCAGCAGCCAAGCGGCAGGATCCTACGAGCAGTACTTC. It codes for CASSQAAGSYEQYF.

In this sample, this clonotype turned up many times. The chain has TRBV7-9 and TRBJ2-5; 10 nucleotides match TRBD1. Germline-derived CDR1 and CDR2 are SEHNR and FQNEAQ (reference sequence). CDR3 length: 18 amino acids. After removal of 3 bases from V and 2 bases from J, the junction contained 12 bases not matched to a gene. For the CDR3, the DNA is TGTGCCAGCAGCTTGTTCCCCGGGACAGGGGTGGCACAAGAGACCCAGTACTTC. Amino acids: CASSLFPGTGVAQETQYF.